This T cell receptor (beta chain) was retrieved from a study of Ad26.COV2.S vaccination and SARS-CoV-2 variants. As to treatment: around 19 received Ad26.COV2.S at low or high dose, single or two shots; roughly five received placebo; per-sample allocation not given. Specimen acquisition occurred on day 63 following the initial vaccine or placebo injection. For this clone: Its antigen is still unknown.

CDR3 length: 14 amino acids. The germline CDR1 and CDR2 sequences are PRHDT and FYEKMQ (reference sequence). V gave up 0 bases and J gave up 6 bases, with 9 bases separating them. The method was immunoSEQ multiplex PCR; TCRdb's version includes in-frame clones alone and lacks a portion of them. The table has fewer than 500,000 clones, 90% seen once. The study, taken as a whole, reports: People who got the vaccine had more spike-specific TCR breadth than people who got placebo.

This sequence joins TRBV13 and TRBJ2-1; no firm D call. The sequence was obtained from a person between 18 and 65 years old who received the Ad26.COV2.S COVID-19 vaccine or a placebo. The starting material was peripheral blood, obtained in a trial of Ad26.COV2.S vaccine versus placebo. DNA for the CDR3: TGTGCCAGCAGCTTAGGGGCGTCCATCAATGAGCAGTTCTTC. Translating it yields CASSLGASINEQFF.